Listed below are T cell receptor beta chains from one sample, sequenced in a study of CD4 and CD8 cells across lung adenocarcinoma regions. TCRdb fed the PCR reads into MiXCR, producing one record per CDR3 protein. The sample gives around 20,000 distinct CDR3 sequences, 46% of which show up once; roughly a fifth is in the top ten. The source material was CD4+ T cells from the margin of a lung tumor. These receptors all stem from a male donor with lung adenocarcinoma. The CD4 and CD8 labels of this study may be unreliable. Both conserved end residues are part of each CDR3. A D gene is named only where the DNA matches it firmly. Size values are once, few and many counts, or a class for expanded clones, and some rows have none.

abundance,len,v_gene,d_gene,j_gene,CDR3nt,CDR3aa
NA,21,TRBV6-1,NA,TRBJ1-2,NA,CASSEGDDTFGSGTRLTVVTF
once,16,TRBV27,NA,TRBJ2-4,TGTGCCAGCAGTTTAGCGGGGCCGTCAGCCACAGACATTCAGTATTTC,CASSLAGPSATDIQYF
many,13,TRBV6-1,NA,TRBJ2-7,TGTGCCAGCACCAACGTGGGGTTCTACGAGCAGTACTTC,CASTNVGFYEQYF
medium-sized,15,TRBV6-1,NA,TRBJ2-5,TGTGCCAGCAGCCCACAGCGTGGGGACCCGGAGACCCAGTACTTC,CASSPQRGDPETQYF
NA,14,TRBV10-2,NA,TRBJ2-3,TGCCCCAGCAGGCGGGTGTCAGCGGAAGATACGCAGTATTTT,CPSRRVSAEDTQYF
many,17,TRBV11-1,TRBD1,TRBJ2-2,TGTGCCAGCAGCCACGCCAGGACAGGGGCGAACACCGGGGAGCTGTTTTTT,CASSHARTGANTGELFF
many,16,TRBV6-1,TRBD1,TRBJ1-4,TGTGCCAGCACCACAGGGGGCGGAATGGTGGGTGAAAAACTGTTTTTT,CASTTGGGMVGEKLFF
many,15,TRBV11-2,TRBD2,TRBJ2-7,TGTGCCAGCAGCTTATTCGGCGGGGGTACCTACGAGCAGTACTTC,CASSLFGGGTYEQYF
NA,15,TRBV6-1,TRBD2,TRBJ2-1,TGTGCCAGCAGCAGACTCGGGGGGATTTACAATGAGCAGTTCTTC,CASSRLGGIYNEQFF
many,13,TRBV6-5,NA,TRBJ2-5,TGTGCCAGCAGTTACTCGAGGGAAGAGACCCAGTACTTC,CASSYSREETQYF
NA,15,TRBV27,NA,TRBJ2-4,TGTGCCAGGGAATTCGGTGGCGGGGACAAAGACATCCAGTACTTC,CAREFGGGDKDIQYF
many,17,TRBV20-1,NA,TRBJ2-1,TGCAGTGCTAGAGATATAATGTTCGCCGGGGTTGACAATGAGCAGTTCTTC,CSARDIMFAGVDNEQFF
NA,15,TRBV10-1,TRBD2,TRBJ2-3,TGCGCCAGCGCGGGGGATGCGGCAGTGGCAGATACGCAGTATTTT,CASAGDAAVADTQYF
many,13,TRBV12-3/TRBV12-4,NA,TRBJ2-7,TGTGCCAGCAGTTTTACAGGGCTCGACGAGCAGTACTTC,CASSFTGLDEQYF
NA,14,TRBV7-3,NA,TRBJ2-5,TGTGCCAGCAGCCCCGGGCAGGGGCAAGAGACCCAGTACTTC,CASSPGQGQETQYF
many,13,TRBV7-8,NA,TRBJ2-3,TGTGCCAGCAGCCGGATTAGCACAGATACGCAGTATTTT,CASSRISTDTQYF
many,15,TRBV6-1,NA,TRBJ2-3,TGTGCCAGCAGTGAAATCCGGGGCCTGGGAGATACGCAGTATTTT,CASSEIRGLGDTQYF
few,15,TRBV11-2,TRBD2,TRBJ2-4,TGTGCCAGCAGCGGAGGACTAGCCGGACGGAACATTCAGTACTTC,CASSGGLAGRNIQYF
NA,16,TRBV6-1,TRBD2,TRBJ2-1,TGTGCCAGCAGTGACCCCACTAGCGGGAGTCCCGAGGAGCAGTTTTTT,CASSDPTSGSPEEQFF
NA,13,TRBV7-7,TRBD1,TRBJ2-5,TGTGCTAGCAGCTCGGACAGGGGAGGGGAGCAGTACTTC,CASSSDRGGEQYF
many,15,TRBV6-5,NA,TRBJ2-7,TGTGCCAGCAGTTTCGAGCGATCGGTAACCTACGAGCAGTACTTC,CASSFERSVTYEQYF
many,16,TRBV10-3,TRBD2,TRBJ2-3,TGTGCCATCAGGAGGGGACTAGCGGCCCACACAGATACGCAGTATTTT,CAIRRGLAAHTDTQYF
few,14,TRBV6-1,NA,TRBJ2-3,TGTGCGGGCAGTGGGAGCAGAGGCCCAGATACGCAGTATTTT,CAGSGSRGPDTQYF
medium-sized,15,TRBV6-1,TRBD1,TRBJ1-2,TGTGCCAGCAGTGAAGCTGGACAGGGGCGCTATGGCTACACCTTC,CASSEAGQGRYGYTF